This T cell receptor beta chain comes out of a study of cytomegalovirus exposure and HLA in healthy donors. Sequenced by immunoSEQ multiplex PCR; TCRdb stores in-frame clones only, minus some. Among a few hundred thousand clones listed, roughly 90% were seen once. The V end was cut by 2 bases, the J end by 8 bases, with 3 bases between. CDR1 is SEHNR and CDR2 is FQNEAQ in the germline V gene (reference sequence). This CDR3 is 11 amino acids long. This sequence joins TRBV7-9 and TRBJ2-2; unclear D gene. This clonotype originated in a woman between 18 and 29 years old in good health and CMV-seronegative. The sequenced sample consisted of PBMCs. CDR3 nucleotide sequence: TGTGCCAGCAGCTTATCTGGGGAGCTGTTTTTT. It yields the protein CASSLSGELFF. The entire variable domain, with the rest obtained from reference TRBV7-9 and TRBJ2-2, is as follows: DTGVSQNPRHKITKRGQNVTFRCDPISEHNRLYWYRQTLGQGPEFLTYFQNEAQLEKSRLLSDRFSAERPKGSFSTLEIQRTEQGDSAMYLCASSLSGELFFGEGSRLTVL.